The following is a T cell receptor (beta chain) sequence with its context. Its recognized antigen is unknown. Qualities for individual bases were not recorded, and no much larger clone is one base off. Per the germline V gene, MNHEY is the CDR1 and SVGAGI is the CDR2. V is trimmed back by 0 bases and J by 8 bases, and the junction contains 7 bases that no gene match accounts for. The CDR3 covers 16 residues, taking in both the cysteine and the phenylalanine. Only the CDR3 DNA stays, 48 bases, in frame from base 1. The library was generated by the immunoSEQ multiplex PCR assay. TCRdb obtained this table from immuneACCESS and retained in-frame rearrangements with V and J assigned. These tables miss some clones; where compared with another copy, unresolved V genes account for less than half of the shortfall, and the remainder is unexplained. This sample gives tens of thousands of clones in total; about 90% of them show up just once. Together, the top ten hold 0.42% of the sample.

The record originates from a study of technical replicates of blood from several donors (TCRdb year 2017). Sequencing used T cells isolated from PBMCs. The sequence was obtained from a human donor in good health. This chain is built from TRBV6-5 and TRBJ2-1; 10 bases in the middle match TRBD2. The CDR3 region has the sequence CASSYSRLAGVDEQFF. The nucleotide sequence reads TGTGCCAGCAGTTACTCGAGGCTAGCGGGGGTGGATGAGCAGTTCTTC.